This T cell receptor beta chain emerged from a study of blood T cell repertoires in COVID-19. Across the study: Samples of COVID-19 (acute and convalescent) were obtained from the United States, Italy and Spain. The analysed material was cDNA or gDNA that came from T cells, B-cell-depleted T cells, or PBMCs.

Per the original data handling: Amplification of reference gene primers was used by the study to estimate nucleated cell counts. Method: immunoSEQ multiplex PCR; TCRdb's copy keeps in-frame clones and lacks some. That table furnishes V, J and clone size, whereas the DNA furnished D and trimming. The table lists fewer than 90,000 clones, roughly 75% of them singletons. The CDR3 spans 14 residues. The V gene's germline CDR1 is SGHRS and CDR2 YFSETQ. Trimming took 4 bases from V and 6 from J, leaving 16 bases between them. This chain uses TRBV5-1 with TRBJ1-2; D gene uncertain. The material sequenced was peripheral blood. The source of this sequence is a woman aged 45 to 65 with acute or convalescent COVID-19. The CDR3 DNA follows: TGCGCCAGCAGCCCCGGACTGGGTTTGGATGGCTACACCTTC. It translates to CASSPGLGLDGYTF.